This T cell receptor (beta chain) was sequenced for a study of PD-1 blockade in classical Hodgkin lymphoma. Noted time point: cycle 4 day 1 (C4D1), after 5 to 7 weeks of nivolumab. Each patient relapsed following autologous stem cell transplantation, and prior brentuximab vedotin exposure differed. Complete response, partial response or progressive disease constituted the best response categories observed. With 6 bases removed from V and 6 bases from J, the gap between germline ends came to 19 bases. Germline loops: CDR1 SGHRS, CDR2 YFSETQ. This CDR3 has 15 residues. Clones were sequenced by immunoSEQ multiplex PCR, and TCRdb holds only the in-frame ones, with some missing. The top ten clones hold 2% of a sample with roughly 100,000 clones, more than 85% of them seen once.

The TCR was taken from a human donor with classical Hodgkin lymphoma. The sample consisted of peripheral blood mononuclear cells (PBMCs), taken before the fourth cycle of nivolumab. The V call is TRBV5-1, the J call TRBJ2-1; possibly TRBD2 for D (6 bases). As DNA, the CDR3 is TGCGCCAGCACCCGCGAACTAGCTCCCCCCAATGAGCAGTTCTTC. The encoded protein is CASTRELAPPNEQFF.